This TCR beta chain is drawn from a study of T cell repertoires in cytomegalovirus infection. As for the study in general: Well-studied HLA-B-restricted CMV epitopes were used in the study alongside recently identified HLA-C-restricted ones. Through public TCR beta signatures, both CMV infection and matching HLA type were indicated.

Study-level points and caveats: Cumulative frequency (of public TCR beta family members) identified carriers of CMV plus the relevant HLA. Across the ex vivo response, the dominant clonotypes were HLA-C-restricted CMV-specific TCR beta clonotypes.

TCRdb itself ran the reads through MiXCR, one entry per CDR3 protein. The repertoire holds approximately 1,000,000 distinct CDR3 sequences, with approximately 31% as singletons. This clonotype turned up a few times. No antigen is known for it. This specimen consisted of cultured CD8+ T cells from PBMCs, obtained from culture after CMV antigen stimulation. The clonotype comes from a human donor in good health (CMV status not recorded). Some clones in this sample may be carry-over from other donors' samples.

CDR3 protein: CASSIDHRAPGAFF. In nucleotides, the CDR3 is TGTGCCAGTAGTATAGATCATCGGGCGCCGGGGGCTTTCTTT. The rearrangement joins TRBV19 to TRBJ1-1; D gene uncertain. The V end was cut by 0 bases, the J end by 11 bases, with 16 bases between. The CDR3 runs to 14 residues. Germline CDR1 and CDR2: LNHDA and SQIVND (reference sequence).